The table lists the clone carrying this T cell receptor beta chain with a few counts. A junction end diverges from the germline sequence, so it may reflect a read error. RNA transcripts gave rise to amplified TCR beta CDR3 regions. Initially, a first-round RT-PCR of the TCR CDR3 employed the HTBI primer set. TCRdb used MiXCR to reprocess the multiplex PCR reads, holding one entry per CDR3 protein. The table includes roughly 510,000 distinct CDR3 sequences, around 43% detected once. The sample comes from a study of T cells in Graves' hyperthyroidism and ophthalmopathy. The CDR3 runs 15 residues. CDR1 is MNHNS, CDR2 SASEGT, per germline.

The clonotype comes from an adult woman with Graves' disease, either hyperthyroidism or ophthalmopathy (not recorded which). Sequenced sample: peripheral blood or thyroid tissue (not recorded which). The chain couples TRBV6-1 to TRBJ2-2; tentative D call: TRBD2 (6 bases). This chain's CDR3 is CASSERDLLTGELLF. For the CDR3, the DNA is TGTGCCAGCAGTGAACGGGACCTCTTAACGGGGGAGCTGCTTTTT.